Listed here are 25 T cell receptor beta chains from one sample, sequenced in a study of identical twins listed by TCRdb under 2016. Library preparation used 5' RACE. TCRdb records Illumina HiSeq 2000 as the sequencer. TCRdb cleaned the public reads at Q25 with fastp, built clones with MiXCR and kept in-frame beta chains. Rows with one shared CDR3 protein collapse into an entry with the most common genes and DNA. The sample profile shows hundreds of thousands of distinct CDR3 sequences; 20% to 25% of them were found once. The ten largest account for more than 0.4% of the sample. These data also formed part of another study, on yellow fever vaccine responses in identical twins.

Sequenced sample: CD4+ T cells sorted from blood. These receptors came from a woman younger than 30 in good health.

This clonotype was picked up a small number of times. V gene TRBV12-3 or TRBV12-4 combines with J gene TRBJ1-5, with a possible D match to TRBD1 (5 bases). V lost 5 bases and J 5 bases, leaving 13 bases between the germline ends. The CDR3 consists of 14 residues. This CDR3 is CASSTIDRYQPQHF. In DNA form, the CDR3 reads TGTGCCAGCAGTACTATCGACAGATATCAGCCCCAGCATTTT.

The sample holds a few counts of this clonotype. The CDR3 spells CASGKDSYNSPLHF. In DNA form, the CDR3 reads TGTGCCAGCGGAAAAGACAGCTATAATTCACCCCTCCACTTT. The rearrangement uses TRBV2 and TRBJ1-6; perhaps TRBD1 as D (5 bases). The V gene's germline CDR1 is SNHLY and CDR2 FYNNEI. Trimming removed 8 bases from V and 3 bases from J, with 11 bases in between. CDR3 length equals 14 residues.

The rearrangement joins TRBV2 to TRBJ1-6; 8 nucleotides line up with TRBD1. The CDR3 totals 14 residues. Losses at the gene ends were 7 bases for V and 7 bases for J; bases not matched to a gene: 6. In germline, CDR1 is SNHLY, CDR2 FYNNEI. The CDR3 here is CASTAGGGNSPLHF. CDR3 nucleotide sequence: TGTGCCAGCACGGCAGGGGGCGGGAATTCACCCCTCCACTTT.

V is TRBV19 and J is TRBJ2-4; a possible D gene is TRBD2 (6 bases). This CDR3 has 17 residues. V lost 3 bases to trimming and J lost 5 bases, with 20 bases between them. Germline V CDR1 and CDR2: LNHDA, SQIVND (reference sequence). The CDR3 sequence is CASSIRGGGSSQNIQYF. In DNA, the CDR3 is TGTGCCAGTAGTATCCGGGGAGGAGGCAGCTCCCAAAACATTCAGTACTTC. Supplemented by reference TRBV19 and TRBJ2-4, the full variable domain reads DGGITQSPKYLFRKEGQNVTLSCEQNLNHDAMYWYRQDPGQGLRLIYYSQIVNDFQKGDIAEGYSVSREKKESFPLTVTSAQKNPTAFYLCASSIRGGGSSQNIQYFGAGTRLSVL.

This rearrangement joins TRBV5-6 to TRBJ2-2; D could derive from TRBD1 or TRBD2 (5 bases each). V lost 0 bases and J 5 bases, leaving 17 bases between the germline ends. CDR1 is SGHDT, CDR2 YYEEEE, per germline. The length of the CDR3 is 17 residues. The DNA of the CDR3 is TGTGCCAGCAGCTTGGGAGGGGCACTCCGTGGAACCGGGGAGCTGTTTTTT. It translates to CASSLGGALRGTGELFF.

The V gene is TRBV18, the J gene TRBJ2-1, with 11 nucleotides matching TRBD2. The germline V gene has CDR1 KGHSH and CDR2 LQKENI. The CDR3 is made up of 15 amino acids. Trimming cost V 2 bases and J 4 bases; bases outside gene matches: 1. The CDR3 loop is CASSPASGGYNEQFF. For the CDR3, the DNA is TGTGCCAGCTCACCAGCTAGCGGGGGGTACAATGAGCAGTTCTTC.

The table lists this clonotype with many counts. The chain has TRBV7-3 and TRBJ2-1, with D unresolved. The CDR3 length is 13 residues. V gave up 3 bases and J gave up 6 bases, with 9 bases separating them. Germline assignment: CDR1 SGHTA and CDR2 FQGTGA. DNA of the CDR3: TGTGCCAGCAGCTTTGTTGCTGCCAATGAGCAGTTCTTC. Its protein product is CASSFVAANEQFF. The full variable domain, with the rest looked up from reference TRBV7-3 and TRBJ2-1, is GAGVSQTPSNKVTEKGKYVELRCDPISGHTALYWYRQSLGQGPEFLIYFQGTGAADDSGLPNDRFFAVRPEGSVSTLKIQRTERGDSAVYLCASSFVAANEQFFGPGTRLTVL.

This clonotype appeared many times. V usage is TRBV20-1 and J usage is TRBJ2-1; possible D gene TRBD2, 5 bases. The germline V gene has CDR1 DFQATT and CDR2 SNEGSKA (reference sequence). The CDR3 is made up of 13 amino acids. V lost 6 bases and J 0 bases, leaving 9 bases between the germline ends. CDR3 sequence reads: CSAAGPSYNEQFF. CDR3 nucleotide sequence: TGCAGTGCCGCGGGCCCCTCCTACAATGAGCAGTTCTTC.

This clonotype appeared a few times. The chain couples TRBV4-2 to TRBJ2-6; 8 nucleotides match TRBD1. After removal of 4 bases from V and 1 base from J, the junction contained 21 bases not matched to a gene. The CDR3 length is 22 residues. Germline CDR1 LGHNA, CDR2 YNFKEQ. The CDR3 loop is CASSPLPLGVGRGLSGANVLTF. In DNA, the CDR3 is TGTGCCAGCAGCCCACTCCCCCTGGGAGTTGGCAGGGGGCTGTCTGGGGCCAACGTCCTGACTTTC.

V is TRBV28 and J is TRBJ1-1; D ambiguous. The germline V gene has CDR1 MDHEN and CDR2 SYDVKM. The CDR3 consists of 15 residues. The V end was cut by 6 bases, the J end by 0 bases, with 14 bases between. CDR3 loop: CASSPLDQMNTEAFF. CDR3 DNA sequence: TGTGCCAGCAGCCCCCTGGACCAGATGAACACTGAAGCTTTCTTT.

This clonotype was counted between two and nine times. The gene calls are TRBV5-1 and TRBJ2-1; D may be TRBD1 or TRBD2 (5 bases each). Germline V gene sequence: CDR1 SGHRS, CDR2 YFSETQ. Trimming took 4 bases from V and 0 from J, leaving 14 bases between them. CDR3 length: 16 amino acids. The CDR3 is CASSPSGRSSYNEQFF. CDR3 DNA sequence: TGCGCCAGCAGCCCCTCGGGACGGAGCTCCTACAATGAGCAGTTCTTC.

The chain is built from TRBV12-3 or TRBV12-4 and TRBJ2-7, with 11 positions matching TRBD2. J gave up 0 bases and V 3 bases, and 4 bases lay outside the gene matches. The CDR3 totals 16 residues. CDR3 DNA sequence: TGTGCCAGCAGTTTCCCTAGCGGGAGGTTCTCCTACGAGCAGTACTTC. Protein sequence: CASSFPSGRFSYEQYF.

Turning to this clonotype: The junction does not match germline at one end; this may be a read error. The chain couples TRBV10-3 to TRBJ2-7, with 8 bases aligning to TRBD2. The CDR3 extends over 11 amino acids. Germline CDR1 reads ENHRY; CDR2 reads SYGVKD. The DNA for the CDR3 is TGTGCCATCAGTGAGTCGGGGACTAGTACCTTC. Translation gives CAISESGTSTF.

The CDR3 nucleotides read TGTGCCAGCAGCCCAGGAGGGGAGTGGGGCTCCTACGAGCAGTACGTC. It translates to CASSPGGEWGSYEQYV. The chain links TRBV7-9 to TRBJ2-7; D is possibly TRBD2 (6 bases). This CDR3 region has 16 residues. Germline CDR1 reads SEHNR; CDR2 reads FQNEAQ (reference sequence). The V and J ends lost 5 bases and 0 bases respectively, with 17 bases between them.

The rearrangement links TRBV10-3 to TRBJ2-3; 7 bases are shared with TRBD1. The V and J ends lost 7 bases and 0 bases, in that order; junction bases with no gene match: 1. This CDR3 is 13 amino acids long. CDR1 ENHRY and CDR2 SYGVKD come from the germline V gene. CDR3 DNA sequence: TGTGCCATCATGGGACAGAGCACAGATACGCAGTATTTT. It specifies CAIMGQSTDTQYF.

CDR3 sequence (DNA): TGTGCCAGCAGCCACGCACCACCTCCTACCTATGGCTACACCTTC. Its protein is CASSHAPPPTYGYTF. V usage is TRBV5-5 and J usage is TRBJ1-2; the D is unclear. Trimming cost V 4 bases and J 4 bases, with 17 bases left between them. Germline lookup yields CDR1 SGHKS and CDR2 YYEKEE (reference sequence). The CDR3 spans 15 residues.

V usage is TRBV6-1 and J usage is TRBJ2-2; the match to TRBD2 covers 10 bases. CDR3 length equals 16 residues. Trimming took 6 bases from V and 6 from J; bases not matched to a gene: 10. Germline CDR1 MNHNS, CDR2 SASEGT. The CDR3 sequence: CASSRTLAGVPGELFF. In nucleotides, the CDR3 is TGTGCCAGCAGCCGCACTCTAGCGGGAGTTCCCGGGGAGCTGTTTTTT.

The DNA for the CDR3 is TGCAGTGCCCGCAGCGATGCCACCGGGGAGCTGTTTTTT. Amino acid sequence: CSARSDATGELFF. The J gene is TRBJ2-2, the V gene TRBV20-1; D gene ambiguous. V lost 6 bases and J 4 bases, leaving 12 bases between the germline ends. This CDR3 is 13 amino acids long. Germline values: CDR1 DFQATT, CDR2 SNEGSKA (reference sequence).

This clonotype was seen a few times. This chain links TRBV20-1 with TRBJ2-2; 8 nucleotides agree with TRBD2. This CDR3 has 15 amino acids. Germline CDR1 reads DFQATT; CDR2 reads SNEGSKA (reference sequence). The trim removed 1 base at V and 3 bases at J, leaving 4 bases unmatched. The CDR3 loop is CSARGRGGDTGELFF. The CDR3 bases are TGCAGTGCTAGAGGCCGGGGGGGCGACACCGGGGAGCTGTTTTTT.

This clonotype was detected only a few times. The chain employs TRBV18 and TRBJ1-1; 8 bases agree with TRBD1. The CDR3 covers 15 residues. V shed 5 bases, J shed 0 bases, and the junction held 5 bases outside the gene matches. Germline assignment: CDR1 KGHSH and CDR2 LQKENI. The CDR3 spells CASSLEDRVNTEAFF. CDR3 DNA: TGTGCCAGCTCATTAGAGGACAGGGTGAACACTGAAGCTTTCTTT.

The V call is TRBV25-1, the J call TRBJ2-7; D gene unclear. The V gene lost 8 bases and the J gene lost 0 bases, with 8 bases spanning the gap. Per the germline V gene, CDR1 is MGHDK and CDR2 is SYGVNS. The CDR3 length is 12 residues. The CDR3, as DNA: TGTGCCAGCGAAGGAAGCTCCTACGAGCAGTACTTC. As protein: CASEGSSYEQYF.

The rearrangement links TRBV5-1 to TRBJ2-1; a possible D gene is TRBD1 (6 bases). This CDR3 is built from 15 residues. In germline, CDR1 is SGHRS, CDR2 YFSETQ. With 4 bases removed from V and 2 bases from J, the gap between germline ends came to 13 bases. CDR3 sequence reads: CASSPGQATYNEQFF. The DNA for the CDR3 is TGCGCCAGCAGCCCGGGACAAGCGACCTACAATGAGCAGTTCTTC.

The V gene is TRBV5-1, the J gene TRBJ2-1; TRBD1 might be the D (5 bases). CDR3 size: 16 residues. Trimming took 4 bases from V and 2 from J, leaving 16 bases between them. The germline V gene encodes CDR1 SGHRS and CDR2 YFSETQ. The CDR3 sequence is CASSGKGKSAYNEQFF. The CDR3 DNA reads TGCGCCAGCAGCGGAAAGGGGAAGTCGGCCTACAATGAGCAGTTCTTC.

This chain joins TRBV20-1 and TRBJ2-7; D is possibly TRBD1 (6 bases). The CDR3 consists of 12 residues. Trimming took off 4 bases at V and 4 bases at J, with 11 bases between the two ends. Looked up from germline, CDR1 is DFQATT and CDR2 is SNEGSKA (reference sequence). CDR3 coding DNA: TGCAGTGCTATAGGACAGTCGTACGAGCAGTACGTC. It encodes CSAIGQSYEQYV.

The J gene is TRBJ1-5, the V gene TRBV19; 10 bases agree with TRBD1. This CDR3 has 18 residues. Germline CDR1 is LNHDA and CDR2 is SQIVND (reference sequence). V lost 4 bases, J lost 5 bases, and 14 bases stayed unmatched. The CDR3 DNA reads TGTGCCAGTAGTAAAACCGGGACAGGGGTTTTCGGACATCAGCCCCAGCATTTT. Its translation: CASSKTGTGVFGHQPQHF. The variable domain in full, completed from reference TRBV19 and TRBJ1-5, reads DGGITQSPKYLFRKEGQNVTLSCEQNLNHDAMYWYRQDPGQGLRLIYYSQIVNDFQKGDIAEGYSVSREKKESFPLTVTSAQKNPTAFYLCASSKTGTGVFGHQPQHFGDGTRLSIL.